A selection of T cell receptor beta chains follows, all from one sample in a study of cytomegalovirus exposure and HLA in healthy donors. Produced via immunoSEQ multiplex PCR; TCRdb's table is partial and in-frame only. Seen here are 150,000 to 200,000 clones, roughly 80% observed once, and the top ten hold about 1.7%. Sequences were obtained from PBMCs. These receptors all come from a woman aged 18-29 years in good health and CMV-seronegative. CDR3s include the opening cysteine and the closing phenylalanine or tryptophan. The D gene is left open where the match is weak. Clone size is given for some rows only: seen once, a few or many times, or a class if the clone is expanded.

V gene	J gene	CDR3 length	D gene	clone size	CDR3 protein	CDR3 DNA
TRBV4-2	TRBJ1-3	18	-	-	CASSLQSLGLFSGNTIYF	TGTGCCAGCAGCCTTCAATCCCTTGGCCTTTTTTCTGGAAACACCATATATTTT
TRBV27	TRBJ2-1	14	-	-	CASSFGQTYNEQFF	TGTGCCAGCAGTTTTGGACAGACCTACAATGAGCAGTTCTTC
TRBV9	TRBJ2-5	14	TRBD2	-	CASSVGGVQETQYF	TGTGCCAGCAGCGTGGGAGGGGTCCAAGAGACCCAGTACTTC
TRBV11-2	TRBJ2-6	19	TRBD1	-	CASSLYWGQGNSGANVLTF	TGTGCCAGCAGCTTATATTGGGGACAGGGCAATTCTGGGGCCAACGTCCTGACTTTC
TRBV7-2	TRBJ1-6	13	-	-	CASSLFTNSPLHF	TGTGCCAGCAGCTTGTTTACAAATTCACCCCTCCACTTT
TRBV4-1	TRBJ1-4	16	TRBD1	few	CASSQGQGLDTEKLFF	TGCGCCAGCAGCCAGGGACAGGGTCTTGATACTGAAAAACTGTTTTTT
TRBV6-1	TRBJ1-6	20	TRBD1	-	CASSEAHNRGPSSYNSPLHF	TGTGCCAGCAGTGAAGCGCATAACAGGGGCCCGAGCTCCTATAATTCACCCCTCCACTTT
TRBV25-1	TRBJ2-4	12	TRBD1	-	CASSESQGHEYF	TGTGCCAGCAGTGAATCACAGGGGCACGAGTACTTC
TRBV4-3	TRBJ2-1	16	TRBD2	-	CASSQDFREGYNEQFF	TGCGCCAGCAGCCAAGATTTCCGGGAGGGGTACAATGAGCAGTTCTTC
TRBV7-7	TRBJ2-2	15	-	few	CASSLLPGNTGELFF	TGTGCTAGCAGCTTATTGCCAGGGAACACCGGGGAGCTGTTTTTT
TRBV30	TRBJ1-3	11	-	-	CAWSAGNTIYF	TGTGCCTGGAGTGCAGGAAACACCATATATTTT
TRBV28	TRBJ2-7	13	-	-	CATYREGVDEQYF	TGTGCCACCTACAGGGAGGGGGTGGACGAGCAGTACTTC
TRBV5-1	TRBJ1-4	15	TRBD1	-	CASSSRQGAGEKLFF	TGCGCCAGCAGCTCCCGACAGGGGGCAGGTGAAAAACTGTTTTTT
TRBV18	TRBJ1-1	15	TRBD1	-	CASSPRDRENTEAFF	TGTGCCAGCTCACCTAGGGACAGGGAGAACACTGAAGCTTTCTTT
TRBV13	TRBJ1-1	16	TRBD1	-	CASSTRQGAAVAEAFF	TGTGCCAGCAGCACTCGACAGGGGGCCGCTGTCGCTGAAGCTTTCTTT
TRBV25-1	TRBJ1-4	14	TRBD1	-	CASSGDRSNEKLFF	TGTGCCAGCAGTGGGGACAGGTCTAATGAAAAACTGTTTTTT
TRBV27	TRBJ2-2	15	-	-	CASSPSDFLSGELFF	TGTGCCAGCAGTCCCTCGGACTTCCTGTCCGGGGAGCTGTTTTTT
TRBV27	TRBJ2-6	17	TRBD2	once	CASKGLAASSRANVLTF	TGTGCCAGCAAAGGACTAGCGGCATCTTCTAGGGCCAACGTCCTGACTTTC
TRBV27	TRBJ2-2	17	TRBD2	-	CASKGLAIHPGSGELFF	TGTGCCAGCAAGGGACTAGCGATCCACCCAGGATCCGGGGAGCTGTTTTTT
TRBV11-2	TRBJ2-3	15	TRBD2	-	CASSQRLAGTDTQYF	TGTGCCAGCAGCCAACGACTAGCGGGCACAGATACGCAGTATTTT
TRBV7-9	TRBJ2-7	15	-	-	CSSSGGDGASYEQYF	TGTTCCAGCAGCGGAGGGGATGGGGCCTCCTACGAGCAGTACTTC
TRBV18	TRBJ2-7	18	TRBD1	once	CASSPPGDGRGKTYEQYF	TGTGCCAGCTCACCCCCCGGGGACGGCAGGGGGAAGACCTACGAGCAGTACTTC
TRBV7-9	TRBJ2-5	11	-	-	CSSSYKETQYF	TGTTCCAGCAGCTATAAAGAGACCCAGTACTTC
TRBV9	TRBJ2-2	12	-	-	CASSALSGELFF	TGTGCCAGCAGCGCCCTGTCCGGGGAGCTGTTTTTT
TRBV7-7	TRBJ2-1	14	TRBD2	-	CASSPGLADNEQFF	TGTGCCAGCAGCCCAGGACTAGCGGACAATGAGCAGTTCTTC
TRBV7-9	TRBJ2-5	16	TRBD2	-	CASSSPEREVVETQYF	TGTGCCAGCAGCTCACCTGAGCGGGAGGTTGTTGAGACCCAGTACTTC
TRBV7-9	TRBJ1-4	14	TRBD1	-	CASSQQGANEKLFF	TGTGCCAGCAGCCAACAGGGGGCTAATGAAAAACTGTTTTTT
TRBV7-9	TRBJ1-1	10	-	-	CATTGTEAFF	TGTGCCACGACTGGGACTGAAGCTTTCTTT
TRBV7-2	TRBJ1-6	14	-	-	CASSSGGTLSPLHF	TGTGCCAGCAGCTCCGGGGGTACCCTTTCACCCCTCCACTTT
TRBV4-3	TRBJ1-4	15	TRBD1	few	CASSHSRGRDEKLFF	TGCGCCAGCAGCCACAGCAGGGGGCGGGATGAAAAACTGTTTTTT
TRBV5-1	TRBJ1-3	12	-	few	CASSLDGNTIYF	TGCGCCAGCAGCTTGGACGGTAACACCATATATTTT
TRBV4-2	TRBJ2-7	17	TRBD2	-	CASSQDWLAGGPYEQYF	TGTGCCAGCAGCCAAGATTGGCTAGCGGGAGGGCCGTACGAGCAGTACTTC
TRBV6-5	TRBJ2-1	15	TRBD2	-	CASSRGGSGNNEQFF	TGTGCCAGCAGCCGGGGAGGTAGCGGGAACAATGAGCAGTTCTTC
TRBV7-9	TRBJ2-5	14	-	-	CASSSQWTEETQYF	TGTGCCAGCAGCTCTCAATGGACAGAAGAGACCCAGTACTTC
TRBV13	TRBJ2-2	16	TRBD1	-	CASLPRDRTNTGELFF	TGTGCCAGTCTACCCCGGGACAGGACTAACACCGGGGAGCTGTTTTTT
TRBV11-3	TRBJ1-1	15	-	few	CASSLVGRQATEAFF	TGTGCCAGCAGCTTAGTGGGACGACAGGCCACTGAAGCTTTCTTT
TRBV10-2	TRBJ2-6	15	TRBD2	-	CASGLAGAGANVLTF	TGCGCCAGCGGACTAGCGGGAGCAGGGGCCAACGTCCTGACTTTC
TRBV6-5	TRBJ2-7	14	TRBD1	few	CASRTTGTAYEQYF	TGTGCCAGCAGAACTACCGGGACAGCCTACGAGCAGTACTTC
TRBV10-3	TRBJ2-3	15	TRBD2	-	CAISEGLAGSHTQYF	TGTGCCATCAGCGAGGGACTAGCGGGAAGTCATACGCAGTATTTT
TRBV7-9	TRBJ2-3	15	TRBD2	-	CASSRTSGSTDTQYF	TGTGCCAGCAGCAGGACTAGCGGGAGTACAGATACGCAGTATTTT
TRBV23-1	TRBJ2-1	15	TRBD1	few	CASLRTGGLDNEQFF	TGCGCCAGTCTCCGGACAGGGGGCCTGGACAATGAGCAGTTCTTC
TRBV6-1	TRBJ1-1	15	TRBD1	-	CASSSLTTGGYEAFF	TGTGCCAGCAGTTCCTTAACTACAGGGGGATATGAAGCTTTCTTT
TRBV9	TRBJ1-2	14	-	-	CASSNQGKGYGYTF	TGTGCCAGCAGCAATCAGGGGAAGGGCTATGGCTACACCTTC
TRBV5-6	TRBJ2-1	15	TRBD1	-	CASSRGTGAYNEQFF	TGTGCCAGCAGCCGAGGGACAGGGGCCTACAATGAGCAGTTCTTC
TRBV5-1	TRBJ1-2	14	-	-	CASSLSGEVYGYTF	TGCGCCAGCAGCTTGTCCGGGGAGGTTTATGGCTACACCTTC
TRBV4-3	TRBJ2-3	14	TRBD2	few	CASSSGGGTDTQYF	TGCGCCAGCAGCAGCGGGGGGGGCACAGATACGCAGTATTTT
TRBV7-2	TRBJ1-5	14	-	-	CASSPAGGAQPQHF	TGTGCCAGCAGCCCGGCGGGCGGGGCTCAGCCCCAGCATTTT
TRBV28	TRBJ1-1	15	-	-	CASSRRGVLNTEAFF	TGTGCCAGCAGTAGGAGGGGCGTGTTGAACACTGAAGCTTTCTTT